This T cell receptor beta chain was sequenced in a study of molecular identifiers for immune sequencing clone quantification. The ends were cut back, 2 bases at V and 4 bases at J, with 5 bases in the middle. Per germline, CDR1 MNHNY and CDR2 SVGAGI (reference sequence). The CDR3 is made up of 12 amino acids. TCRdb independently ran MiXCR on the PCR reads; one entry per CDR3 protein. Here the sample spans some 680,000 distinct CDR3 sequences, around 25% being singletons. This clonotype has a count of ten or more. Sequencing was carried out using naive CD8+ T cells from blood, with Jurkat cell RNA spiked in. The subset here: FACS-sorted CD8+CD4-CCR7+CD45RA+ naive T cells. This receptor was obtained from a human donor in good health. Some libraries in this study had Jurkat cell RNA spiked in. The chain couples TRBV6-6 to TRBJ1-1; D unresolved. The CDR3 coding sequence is TGTGCCAGCAGTTACGAGGGCACTGAAGCTTTCTTT. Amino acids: CASSYEGTEAFF.